This T cell receptor (beta chain) appears in the sequencing data of a study of T-cell memory formation after mild COVID-19. Study as a whole: Largely, the TCR clusters proved donor specific.

5'RACE, which relied on constant-segment primers, yielded TCR alpha and TCR beta cDNA libraries carrying sample barcodes and UMIs. One entry per CDR3 protein, called by TCRdb with MiXCR from the 5' RACE reads. Here the sample spans a few hundred thousand distinct CDR3 sequences, approximately 15% being singletons. Trimming removed 1 base at V and 3 bases at J, with 7 bases between. The CDR3 is made up of 14 amino acids. CDR1 is LGHDT, CDR2 YNNKEL, per germline (reference sequence). A note on this clonotype: Its antigen is unidentified.

Study-level results: Memory cells collected pre-infection included some clones that later responded, suggesting cross-reactive memory joined. Clones contracting over day 15 to 85 were CD4/CD8 balanced, with later expanders leaning CD4+.

The material sequenced was PBMCs or a T cell subset sorted from them (not recorded which). This clonotype was obtained from a young man who had mild COVID-19 (a few samples of this study predate the infection). Cell type and time point are not known. This chain joins TRBV3-1 and TRBJ2-1; D remains ambiguous. The CDR3 DNA sequence: TGTGCCAGCAGCCAAGTAAGTGTCTACAATGAGCAGTTCTTC. Protein sequence: CASSQVSVYNEQFF.